This TCR beta chain derives from a study of OX40 agonist ivuxolimab in advanced cancers. Study details: Patients were infused with ivuxolimab every 2 weeks at 0.01 to 10 mg/kg. Of mixed ages from about 23 to 79 and averaging around 60 years, the group was about 86% male. The eligibility criteria allowed prior anti-PD-1, anti-PD-L1 or anti-CTLA-4 therapy, and about 40% had some.

Using immunoSEQ multiplex PCR, the repertoire was profiled, and TCRdb retains in-frame clones only, with some absent. Of about 60,000 clones in the sample, around 90% were seen once. The clonotype was recovered from an adult with an advanced solid tumor such as melanoma, head and neck, liver or kidney cancer. This sample comprised CD4+ or CD8+ T cells sorted from blood, obtained in a trial of the OX40 agonist ivuxolimab.

CDR3 DNA: TGTGCCAGCAGCTTAGTGGAGGACAGCTTGAACACTGAAGCTTTCTTT. The encoded protein is CASSLVEDSLNTEAFF. The chain recombines TRBV11-2 with TRBJ1-1; D is possibly TRBD1 (6 bases). Germline assignment: CDR1 SGHAT and CDR2 FQNNGV. The CDR3 consists of 16 residues. Between the trimmed V and J ends, which lost 1 base and 0 bases, there was a span of 12 bases.